The clone carrying this TCR beta chain has at least ten counts. Its antigen remains unidentified. The CDR3 goes on 3 residues after the read ends, and that part is filled in from the germline J gene. This entry is derived from a study of T cell clonality in common variable immunodeficiency. Findings and limits, study-wide: Common variable immunodeficiency TCR beta sequences reportedly had fewer deletions and N-nucleotide insertions.

In germline, CDR1 is MNHEY, CDR2 SVGEGT. This CDR3 is 13 amino acids long. The V gene lost 7 bases and the J gene lost 2 bases, with 12 bases spanning the gap. Data came from immunoSEQ multiplex PCR; TCRdb stores just in-frame clones and leaves some out. The specimen has more than 20,000 clones, none found just once. J is TRBJ2-7 and V is TRBV6-2 or TRBV6-3, with D tentatively TRBD1 (6 bases). This TCR was sampled from a human donor with common variable immunodeficiency. Specimen: peripheral blood mononuclear cells. CDR3 sequence reads: CASMGDTPYEQYF. The DNA read from the CDR3 is TGTGCCAGCATGGGGGACACTCCCTACGAG.